A single sample is the source of the 15 T cell receptor beta chains below, sequenced in a study of T cells in Graves' hyperthyroidism and ophthalmopathy. Researchers amplified the TCR beta CDR3 regions from RNA transcripts. HTBI primers were used for first-round RT-PCR of the TCR CDR3. TCRdb ran MiXCR on the multiplex PCR reads and lists one entry per CDR3 protein. The repertoire has about 570,000 distinct CDR3 sequences, about 14% of them found once; the top ten carry about 15%. The sequencing sample was made of blood. These receptors all stem from a woman in her thirties or forties with Graves' hyperthyroidism.

The table lists this clonotype with many counts. V usage is TRBV7-8 and J usage is TRBJ1-3; 8 bases are a match to TRBD1. The CDR3 extends over 17 amino acids. With 5 bases clipped from V and 2 bases from J, the junction kept 11 bases outside the gene matches. Per germline, CDR1 SGHVS and CDR2 FQNEAQ. CDR3 amino acids: CASSLKPRGQAGNTIYF. For the CDR3, the DNA is TGTGCCAGCAGCCTCAAACCCAGGGGGCAGGCTGGAAACACCATATATTTT.

This clonotype was counted a few times. The rearrangement links TRBV7-3 to TRBJ2-2, with a possible D match to TRBD2 (6 bases). In germline, CDR1 is SGHTA, CDR2 FQGTGA. Deletions cut 5 bases from V and 5 bases from J, with 18 bases between. CDR3 length equals 16 residues. The CDR3 sequence: CASSLTGERLTGELFF. CDR3 coding DNA: TGTGCCAGCAGCCTCACGGGGGAAAGATTGACCGGGGAGCTGTTTTTT.

Ten or more counts support this clonotype. This chain uses TRBV7-8 with TRBJ2-6; D gene ambiguous. Germline-derived CDR1 and CDR2 are SGHVS and FQNEAQ. The CDR3 is 14 residues long. The V gene lost 3 bases and the J gene lost 4 bases, with 7 bases spanning the gap. In DNA form, the CDR3 reads TGTGCCAGCAGCTTGGCATCAGGGGCCAACGTCCTGACTTTC. Translated: CASSLASGANVLTF.

This clonotype was observed many times. The chain links TRBV6-2 or TRBV6-3 to TRBJ2-5, with a tentative D call TRBD1 (9 bases). CDR3 size: 16 residues. V was pared by 6 bases and J by 3 bases, with 20 bases between. CDR1 and CDR2 from the germline V gene are MNHEY and SVGEGT. CDR3 region: CASSTGGALAEETQYF. For the CDR3, the DNA is TGTGCCAGCAGCACAGGGGGCGCACTAGCGGAAGAGACCCAGTACTTC.

The sample holds many counts of this clonotype. The gene calls are TRBV12-3 or TRBV12-4 and TRBJ2-7; possibly TRBD1 or TRBD2 for D (5 bases each). Trimming stripped 6 bases from V and 0 bases from J, with 12 bases between. This CDR3 region has 14 residues. CDR3 sequence reads: CASRGTVDSYEQYF. The CDR3 DNA sequence: TGTGCCAGCAGGGGGACCGTCGACTCCTACGAGCAGTACTTC.

This chain uses TRBV7-3 with TRBJ1-1; D gene ambiguous. V shed 2 bases and J shed 2 bases, with 12 bases lying between them. Germline V gives CDR1 SGHTA, CDR2 FQGTGA. CDR3 size: 15 residues. The CDR3 DNA is TGTGCCAGCAGCTTACGAGGGCCGACTAACACTGAAGCTTTCTTT. Its translation is CASSLRGPTNTEAFF.

This clonotype was detected only a few times. The rearrangement joins TRBV7-9 to TRBJ2-3, with a possible D match to TRBD2 (6 bases). CDR3 length equals 15 residues. V was clipped by 2 bases and J by 4 bases, with 13 bases between them. The germline V gene has CDR1 SEHNR and CDR2 FQNEAQ (reference sequence). The CDR3 sequence: CASSLTRGVADTQYF. CDR3 nucleotide sequence: TGTGCCAGCAGCTTAACGCGGGGAGTGGCAGATACGCAGTATTTT.

This clonotype was seen ten or more times. This chain joins TRBV2 and TRBJ2-3; tentatively, D is TRBD1 (6 bases). The germline V gene encodes CDR1 SNHLY and CDR2 FYNNEI. This CDR3 spans 14 amino acids. V gave up 7 bases and J gave up 0 bases, with 11 bases separating them. The CDR3 coding sequence is TGTGCCAGCATAGGGGGACCTAGCACAGATACGCAGTATTTT. The encoded protein is CASIGGPSTDTQYF.

The rearrangement uses TRBV7-2 and TRBJ1-6, with unresolved D. CDR3 size: 16 residues. Trimming cost V 1 base and J 7 bases, with 14 bases left between them. The V gene's germline CDR1 is SGHTA and CDR2 FQGNSA. DNA of the CDR3: TGTGCCAGCAGCTTAGGTCAGGATGCTCGGAATTCACCCCTCCACTTT. Translating it yields CASSLGQDARNSPLHF.

Many counts were recorded for this clonotype. V gene TRBV29-1 combines with J gene TRBJ1-1; D remains ambiguous. This CDR3 spans 14 amino acids. The V end lost 4 bases, the J end lost 1 base, and 13 bases lay between the germline ends. The V gene's germline CDR1 is SQVTM and CDR2 ANQGSEA. In DNA, the CDR3 is TGCAGCGTTGTAATGTCAAGCGCGAACACTGAAGCTTTCTTT. Translating it yields CSVVMSSANTEAFF.

The J gene is TRBJ2-7, the V gene TRBV4-1; 11 positions match TRBD1. Germline CDR1 reads MGHRA; CDR2 reads YSYEKL. The CDR3 loop spans 15 amino acids. V was clipped by 1 base and J by 5 bases; unmatched bases: 4. CDR3 region: CASSQGTGGFHEQYF. Here the CDR3 DNA reads TGCGCCAGCAGCCAAGGGACAGGGGGCTTCCACGAGCAGTACTTC.

CDR3 region: CASSRTGGHQPQHF. CDR3 DNA sequence: TGTGCCAGCAGTAGGACAGGGGGCCACCAGCCCCAGCATTTT. The chain joins TRBV28 to TRBJ1-5; TRBD1 matches at 11 bases. This CDR3 spans 14 amino acids. Trimming cost V 5 bases and J 7 bases; bases outside gene matches: 4. The germline V gene encodes CDR1 MDHEN and CDR2 SYDVKM.

This clonotype appeared many times. This rearrangement joins TRBV27 to TRBJ2-2; D is ambiguous. Trimming pared 1 base from V and 7 bases from J, leaving 7 bases between. This CDR3 comprises 13 residues. The germline gives CDR1 MNHEY, CDR2 SMNVEV (reference sequence). This chain's CDR3 is CASSLYPGGELFF. The CDR3 DNA is TGTGCCAGCAGTTTATACCCGGGCGGGGAGCTGTTTTTT.

The V gene is TRBV20-1, the J gene TRBJ2-2; 8 nucleotides line up with TRBD2. This CDR3 is built from 14 residues. With 3 bases clipped from V and 1 base from J, the junction kept 1 base outside the gene matches. Germline loops: CDR1 DFQATT, CDR2 SNEGSKA (reference sequence). Here the CDR3 reads CSASGRENTGELFF. The CDR3 DNA sequence: TGCAGTGCTAGCGGGAGGGAGAACACCGGGGAGCTGTTTTTT.

The chain uses TRBV9 and TRBJ2-2; maybe TRBD2 (5 bases). CDR3 length: 16 amino acids. The V gene lost 4 bases and the J gene lost 2 bases, with 15 bases spanning the gap. CDR1 and CDR2 from the germline V gene are SGDLS and YYNGEE. CDR3 protein: CASSPPAGVNTGELFF. The CDR3 DNA reads TGTGCCAGCAGCCCCCCGGCGGGCGTTAACACCGGGGAGCTGTTTTTT.